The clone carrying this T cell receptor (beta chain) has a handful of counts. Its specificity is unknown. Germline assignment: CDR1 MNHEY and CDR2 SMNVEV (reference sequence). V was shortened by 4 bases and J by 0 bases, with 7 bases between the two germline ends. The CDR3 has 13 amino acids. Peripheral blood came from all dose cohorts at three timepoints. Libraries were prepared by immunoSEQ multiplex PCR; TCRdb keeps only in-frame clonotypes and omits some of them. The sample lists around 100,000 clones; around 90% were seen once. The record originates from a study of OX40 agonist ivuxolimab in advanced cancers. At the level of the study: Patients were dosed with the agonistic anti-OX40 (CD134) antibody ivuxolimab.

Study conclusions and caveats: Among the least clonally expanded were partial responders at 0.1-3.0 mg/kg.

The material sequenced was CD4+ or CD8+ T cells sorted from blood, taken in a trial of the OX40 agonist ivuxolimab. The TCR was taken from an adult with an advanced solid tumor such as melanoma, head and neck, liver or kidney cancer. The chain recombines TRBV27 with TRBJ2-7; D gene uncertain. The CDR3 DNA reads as TGTGCCAGCAGTTCTAGAATCTCCTACGAGCAGTACTTC. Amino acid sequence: CASSSRISYEQYF.